The clone carrying this T cell receptor (beta chain) was seen at least ten times. Its antigen is undetermined. This sample stems from a study of read filtering for tumor transcriptome and immune sequencing. Turning to the study itself: By R-ISS, stages I, II and III held approximately 8, 16 and 7 patients. Overall study results and limits: Sorted CD138-negative bone marrow cells were not purified T cells.

Bone marrow was sampled from every patient at the time of active disease. From approximately 400 ng of RNA, a library with molecular barcoded alpha/delta and beta/gamma adaptors was made. MiXCR, run by TCRdb on the reads, gives a single entry per CDR3 protein. The profile shows thousands of distinct CDR3 sequences, approximately 15% of them singletons. The ends lost 3 bases at V and 7 bases at J; junction bases unmatched: 5. CDR3 size: 14 residues. CDR1 is SGHTA, CDR2 FQGNSA, per germline. The sequence derives from a donor over 35 with multiple myeloma. The sequenced sample consisted of a population of CD138-negative cells sorted from bone marrow. This rearrangement joins TRBV7-2 to TRBJ2-5; 10 bases are shared with TRBD1. In DNA, the CDR3 is TGTGCCAGCAGCTTTGGACAGGGGGAGAGGACCCAGTACTTC. This codes for CASSFGQGERTQYF. The entire variable domain, with the rest obtained from reference TRBV7-2 and TRBJ2-5, is as follows: GAGVSQSPSNKVTEKGKDVELRCDPISGHTALYWYRQSLGQGLEFLIYFQGNSAPDKSGLPSDRFSAERTGGSVSTLTIQRTQQEDSAVYLCASSFGQGERTQYFGPGTRLLVL.